The sequence of this T cell receptor beta chain was determined in a study of tumor-infiltrating lymphocytes in primary liver carcinoma. Study background: Stage T1-T3 N0M0 tumors spanned about 4.2 to 11 cm. Study-level findings and limits: Tumor samples exhibited a significantly greater top-250-clone fraction than blood samples (p = 0.039).

The V gene lost 2 bases and the J gene lost 2 bases, with 18 bases spanning the gap. The CDR3 extends over 17 amino acids. Germline V gene lookup returns CDR1 SGHRS and CDR2 YFSETQ. RNA was extracted from whole blood without cell sorting, alongside germline DNA. Reverse transcription of approximately 500 ng total RNA with a constant-region primer produced TCR beta cDNA. Slightly modified ARM-PCR with three nested multiplex PCR rounds yielded TCR beta libraries. With TRBV1-TRBV30 forward primers and a C-beta reverse primer, the first two PCR rounds were run for around 10 cycles each. TCRdb re-called the multiplex PCR reads with MiXCR, one entry per CDR3 protein. The repertoire consists of around 330,000 distinct CDR3 sequences, with approximately 65% occurring once and the leading ten covering approximately 9%. For this clonotype: Its cognate antigen is unknown.

The source material was peripheral blood. This rearrangement joins TRBV5-1 to TRBJ2-3, with unresolved D. The receptor was isolated from a middle-aged man with primary liver carcinoma and hepatitis B virus infection. CDR3 nucleotides: TGCGCCAGCAGCTTTGCCGTTAGTGCAGGTCCCACAGATACGCAGTATTTT. The encoded protein is CASSFAVSAGPTDTQYF. Looking up the rest from reference TRBV5-1 and TRBJ2-3 gives the full variable domain: KAGVTQTPRYLIKTRGQQVTLSCSPISGHRSVSWYQQTPGQGLQFLFEYFSETQRNKGNFPGRFSGRQFSNSRSEMNVSTLELGDSALYLCASSFAVSAGPTDTQYFGPGTRLTVL.